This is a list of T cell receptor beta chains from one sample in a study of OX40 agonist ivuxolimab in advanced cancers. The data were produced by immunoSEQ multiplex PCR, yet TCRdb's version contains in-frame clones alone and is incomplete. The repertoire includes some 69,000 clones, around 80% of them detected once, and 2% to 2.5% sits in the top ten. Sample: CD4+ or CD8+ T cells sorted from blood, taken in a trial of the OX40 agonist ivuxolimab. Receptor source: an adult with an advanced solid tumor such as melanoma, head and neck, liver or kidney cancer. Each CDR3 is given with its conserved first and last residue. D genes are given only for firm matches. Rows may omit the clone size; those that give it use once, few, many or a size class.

TGTGCCAGCACTCATGCGAGCGGATACGAGCAGTACTTC	CASTHASGYEQYF	NA	TRBV5-5	TRBJ2-7	NA
TGTGCCAGCAGCACTAGCGGGCCCATCACCGGGGAGCTGTTTTTT	CASSTSGPITGELFF	NA	TRBV2	TRBJ2-2	TRBD2
TGCGCCAGCAGCCGGGGGACAGATTCTCGGAACGAGCAGTACTTC	CASSRGTDSRNEQYF	NA	TRBV4-1	TRBJ2-7	TRBD1
TGTGCCAGCAGCTTAAGAGGGGGGGCCTATAATTCACCCCTCCACTTT	CASSLRGGAYNSPLHF	NA	TRBV7-3	TRBJ1-6	NA
TGTGCCAGCGGACGGGGGCAAACCTATGGCTACACCTTC	CASGRGQTYGYTF	NA	TRBV19	TRBJ1-2	NA
TGTGCCAGCAGCACGGACAGGGTCCGTGAAGCTTTCTTT	CASSTDRVREAFF	NA	TRBV5-4	TRBJ1-1	TRBD1
TGTGCCAGCAGTGAAAGGAGTGGGGCTGGAAACACCATATATTTT	CASSERSGAGNTIYF	NA	TRBV2	TRBJ1-3	NA
TGTGCCTGGAGTGTAGAGGGGCCCTACGAGCAGTACTTC	CAWSVEGPYEQYF	NA	TRBV30	TRBJ2-7	NA
TGCGCCAGCAGCCCGGTCGTGAGTAGGGCCAAGGACTATGGCTACACCTTC	CASSPVVSRAKDYGYTF	NA	TRBV5-1	TRBJ1-2	NA
TGTGCCAGCAGTGTCCGGGCAGGGGGCAGGGATGAGCAGTTCTTC	CASSVRAGGRDEQFF	once	TRBV25-1	TRBJ2-1	TRBD1
TGTGCCAGTGGCCCCCCAGGGACAGGCTCTGGAAACACCATATATTTT	CASGPPGTGSGNTIYF	NA	TRBV19	TRBJ1-3	TRBD1
TGTGCCAGCAGCAAGCACAGGGTAGGATCACCCCTCCACTTT	CASSKHRVGSPLHF	NA	TRBV21-1	TRBJ1-6	NA
TGTGCCAGCAGGGACAAAGACAGGGTCGGAAACACCATATATTTT	CASRDKDRVGNTIYF	NA	TRBV2	TRBJ1-3	TRBD1
TGTGCCAGCAGTTTATTTTCTGGGGCCAACGTCCTGACTTTC	CASSLFSGANVLTF	NA	TRBV27	TRBJ2-6	NA
TGTGCCAGCAGACCTCAGGGGGGATACTACAATGAGCAGTTCTTC	CASRPQGGYYNEQFF	NA	TRBV5-8	TRBJ2-1	NA
TGTGCCAGCAGCGAAGGTAACGGACCTTACGAGCAGTACTTC	CASSEGNGPYEQYF	NA	TRBV7-9	TRBJ2-7	NA
TGTGCCAGCAGCTTGAGGGGACAGAGAAGCGGGGAGCTGTTTTTT	CASSLRGQRSGELFF	NA	TRBV5-4	TRBJ2-2	TRBD1
TGCGCCAGCAGTGAGTCTGGGTACGGTGAAAAACTGTTTTTT	CASSESGYGEKLFF	NA	TRBV10-1	TRBJ1-4	NA
TGTGCCAGCAGCTTGACTAGCGGGGGACAAGAGACCCAGTACTTC	CASSLTSGGQETQYF	NA	TRBV11-3	TRBJ2-5	TRBD2
TGCGCCAGCAGCCTTTTAGGACAGGCCCGAGAGGAGCAGTACTTC	CASSLLGQAREEQYF	NA	TRBV4-1	TRBJ2-7	TRBD1
TGTGCCAGCAGTGGGGAAAACAGGAACTATGGCTACACCTTC	CASSGENRNYGYTF	NA	TRBV2	TRBJ1-2	NA
TGCAGCGCCCTGGTGCCAGCGGGAGGTCACGAGACCCAGTACTTC	CSALVPAGGHETQYF	once	TRBV29-1	TRBJ2-5	TRBD2
TGTGCCTGGAGTGTACTGGGGGGCGCGGGCGAGCAGTACTTC	CAWSVLGGAGEQYF	NA	TRBV30	TRBJ2-7	NA
TGTGCCAGCACTTTAGGGGGTTTTAATTCACCCCTCCACTTT	CASTLGGFNSPLHF	few	TRBV11-2	TRBJ1-6	NA
TGTGCCATCAGTGAGTCCTTAGGTGTGAACACTGAAGCTTTCTTT	CAISESLGVNTEAFF	NA	TRBV10-3	TRBJ1-1	NA
TGTGCCAGCAGCTCCTCCGGACAGGGGAATTCACCCCTCCACTTT	CASSSSGQGNSPLHF	few	TRBV7-3	TRBJ1-6	TRBD1
TGTGCCAGTAGTATCCCCGGGACACTAAACACCGGGGAGCTGTTTTTT	CASSIPGTLNTGELFF	once	TRBV19	TRBJ2-2	NA
TGTGCCAGCAGCTCCCCCCTGGGCGGCTACACCTTC	CASSSPLGGYTF	once	TRBV7-9	TRBJ1-2	NA
TGTGCCAGCAGTGAAGGCGGGGGCGGCACCGGGGAGCTGTTTTTT	CASSEGGGGTGELFF	NA	TRBV2	TRBJ2-2	NA
TGTGCCATCAGGCAGGGTAGCGGGAACCCAACAGATACGCAGTATTTT	CAIRQGSGNPTDTQYF	NA	TRBV10-3	TRBJ2-3	TRBD2
TGTGCCAGCAATGACAGGGGGACCGAACCTTACGAGCAGTACTTC	CASNDRGTEPYEQYF	NA	TRBV28	TRBJ2-7	TRBD1
TGTGCCACCCGTGACAGGTATGGCACTGAAGCTTTCTTT	CATRDRYGTEAFF	once	TRBV6-4	TRBJ1-1	NA
TGTGCCAGCAGAGAATGGAGAGATAATTCACCCCTCCACTTT	CASREWRDNSPLHF	NA	TRBV2	TRBJ1-6	NA
TGTGCCAGCAGCGTAGGCGAGAACACTGAAGCTTTCTTT	CASSVGENTEAFF	NA	TRBV9	TRBJ1-1	NA
TGTGCCAGCTCACCCCGGGACAGGAACAACTATGGCTACACCTTC	CASSPRDRNNYGYTF	NA	TRBV18	TRBJ1-2	TRBD1
TGTGCCAGCAGCGAAAGGACAGGGGTCGTCGGCTACACCTTC	CASSERTGVVGYTF	few	TRBV5-4	TRBJ1-2	TRBD1
TGTGCCACCAGCAGGAACACTGAAGCTTTCTTT	CATSRNTEAFF	few	TRBV15	TRBJ1-1	NA
TGTGCCAGCAGTTTATTGGGCAGACAAGAGACCCAGTACTTC	CASSLLGRQETQYF	NA	TRBV27	TRBJ2-5	NA
TGTGCCAGCAGCCCCCGACAGGGAACAGATACGCAGTATTTT	CASSPRQGTDTQYF	NA	TRBV7-9	TRBJ2-3	TRBD1
TGTGCCATCAGTGAGCCGGGACAGGGGGGGAATGGCTACACCTTC	CAISEPGQGGNGYTF	NA	TRBV10-3	TRBJ1-2	TRBD1
TGTGCCTGGAGTTCCTCCGGGGTTGCGCCGTTCTTC	CAWSSSGVAPFF	few	TRBV30	TRBJ2-1	NA
TGTGCCAGCAGTAGCCCGACGAATAGCAATCAGCCCCAGCATTTT	CASSSPTNSNQPQHF	NA	TRBV2	TRBJ1-5	NA
TGTGCCAGCAGCACTAGCGGGGGGGCCTACAATGAGCAGTTCTTC	CASSTSGGAYNEQFF	NA	TRBV7-2	TRBJ2-1	TRBD2
TGCAGCGTTGACCCCCGGGTCGGGAACACTGAAGCTTTCTTT	CSVDPRVGNTEAFF	NA	TRBV29-1	TRBJ1-1	NA
TGTGCCAGCAGCGTAGGCCCTCTAGAGGGCGGTGGCGATACGCAGTATTTT	CASSVGPLEGGGDTQYF	NA	TRBV9	TRBJ2-3	NA
TGTGCCAGCAGTTTGAGTAGCTATGGCTACACCTTC	CASSLSSYGYTF	once	TRBV28	TRBJ1-2	NA
TGTGCCAGCAGTTCCGCGGTCGGCAATCAGCCCCAGCATTTT	CASSSAVGNQPQHF	NA	TRBV6-5	TRBJ1-5	NA
TGTGCCAGCAGTGCCCCTTCCCGCAGTAAAGAGACCCAGTACTTC	CASSAPSRSKETQYF	NA	TRBV28	TRBJ2-5	NA
TGTGCCAGCAGTGTTGCTCCGAACACTGAAGCTTTCTTT	CASSVAPNTEAFF	NA	TRBV2	TRBJ1-1	NA
TGTGCCAGTAGTATGGGCAGGGGCACAGATACGCAGTATTTT	CASSMGRGTDTQYF	once	TRBV19	TRBJ2-3	NA
TGTGCCAGCAGTGGGCCTTCGGCTTCGGGCAACCAGCCCCAGCATTTT	CASSGPSASGNQPQHF	few	TRBV2	TRBJ1-5	NA
TGTGCCAGCAGCTTGGTAGGGGCCTTGAACACTGAAGCTTTCTTT	CASSLVGALNTEAFF	NA	TRBV5-8	TRBJ1-1	NA
TGTGCCAGCAGCTTAACGGGGGCGAAGGAGACCCAGTACTTC	CASSLTGAKETQYF	NA	TRBV5-8	TRBJ2-5	NA
TGTGCCAGCAGTTTAAGAGGACAGGGCCCCTCCATTAACTATGGCTACACCTTC	CASSLRGQGPSINYGYTF	NA	TRBV27	TRBJ1-2	TRBD1
TGTGCCTGGGGACAGGGGAGTGCAACTAATGAAAAACTGTTTTTT	CAWGQGSATNEKLFF	NA	TRBV30	TRBJ1-4	TRBD1